The T cell receptor (beta chain) described here comes from a study of cytomegalovirus exposure and HLA in healthy donors. Study overall: Earlier, almost 120 million unique TCR beta sequences were recovered from some 200 million T cells by an analysis.

This CDR3 comprises 14 residues. Germline V gives CDR1 MNHEY, CDR2 SVGAGI. V lost 0 bases to trimming and J lost 6 bases, with 11 bases between them. Both 60 Vbeta primers and 13 Jbeta primers went into the PCR. How the authors handled the data: As a later analysis found, there were approximately 80 million unique TCR beta chains, of which approximately 10 million were shared. Libraries were prepared by immunoSEQ multiplex PCR; TCRdb keeps only in-frame clonotypes and omits some of them. Clone size and V and J calls were adopted from that table, with D and trimming inferred from the DNA. This sample has more than 90,000 clones, with about 80% found just once.

Source material: PBMCs. The sequence derives from a woman under 30 in good health and CMV-seropositive. V gene TRBV6-5 combines with J gene TRBJ1-2; D may be TRBD1 (5 bases). DNA of the CDR3: TGTGCCAGCAGTTACTCAAAGGGGTTAAATGGCTACACCTTC. It translates to CASSYSKGLNGYTF.